These 19 T cell receptor beta chains came from one sample sequenced in a study of T cells in localized non-small cell lung cancer. Sequencing was performed with immunoSEQ multiplex PCR; in TCRdb, only in-frame clones are kept and a portion is missing. The repertoire consists of tens of thousands of clones, with approximately 90% occurring once and the leading ten covering about 5.6%. The sample consisted of peripheral blood mononuclear cells, taken before any cancer treatment. These receptors originate from a male donor aged 60 or over with stage II lung adenocarcinoma.

V and J are TRBV5-1 and TRBJ2-5; 7 bases are shared with TRBD2. CDR1 and CDR2 from the germline V gene are SGHRS and YFSETQ. This CDR3 spans 14 amino acids. The J segment lost 5 bases and the V segment lost 4 bases, leaving 8 bases of the junction unmatched. The CDR3 is CASSHDSGAETQYF. CDR3 DNA sequence: TGCGCCAGCAGCCACGACAGCGGGGCCGAGACCCAGTACTTC.

The chain joins TRBV13 to TRBJ1-3, with D uncertain. The germline gives CDR1 PRHDT, CDR2 FYEKMQ (reference sequence). The CDR3 runs 13 residues. V was shortened by 4 bases and J by 0 bases, with 4 bases between the two germline ends. CDR3 DNA sequence: TGTGCCAGCAGCTCCTACTCTGGAAACACCATATATTTT. The encoded protein is CASSSYSGNTIYF.

V usage is TRBV4-2 and J usage is TRBJ1-1; D not resolved. CDR3 length equals 13 residues. The germline V and J ends were trimmed by 0 bases and 4 bases, with 6 bases remaining between them. Germline lookup yields CDR1 LGHNA and CDR2 YNFKEQ. In nucleotides, the CDR3 is TGTGCCAGCAGCCAAGATCAAGGCACTGAAGCTTTCTTT. Protein sequence: CASSQDQGTEAFF.

The chain has TRBV5-1 and TRBJ2-3; D unclear. The CDR3 contains 12 residues. The ends were cut back, 4 bases at V and 0 bases at J, with 3 bases in the middle. The germline CDR1 and CDR2 sequences are SGHRS and YFSETQ. In nucleotides, the CDR3 is TGCGCCAGCAGCCTAAGCACAGATACGCAGTATTTT. Its translation: CASSLSTDTQYF.

V gene TRBV4-1 combines with J gene TRBJ2-1; the D gene is possibly TRBD2 (6 bases). Trimming took off 0 bases at V and 2 bases at J, with 14 bases between the two ends. Germline assignment: CDR1 MGHRA and CDR2 YSYEKL. The CDR3 is made up of 17 amino acids. The CDR3 reads CASSQDRRGRPYNEQFF. The DNA of the CDR3 is TGCGCCAGCAGCCAAGACCGGAGGGGCCGTCCCTACAATGAGCAGTTCTTC.

CDR3 nucleotide sequence: TGTGCCAGCAGTTACGACAGCACAGGGAGTGAAAAACTGTTTTTT. Translating gives CASSYDSTGSEKLFF. This chain uses TRBV6-5 with TRBJ1-4; TRBD1 is a possible D gene (6 bases). Germline loops: CDR1 MNHEY, CDR2 SVGAGI. V was shortened by 2 bases and J by 7 bases, with 14 bases between the two germline ends. The CDR3 is 15 residues long.

This clone was picked up one time. V usage is TRBV4-1 and J usage is TRBJ1-1; D is uncertain. Trimming cost V 5 bases and J 2 bases, with 15 bases left between them. The length of the CDR3 is 15 residues. The germline V gene encodes CDR1 MGHRA and CDR2 YSYEKL. The CDR3 region has the DNA TGCGCCAGCAGCTCCGCCCGGACGGTCAACACTGAAGCTTTCTTT. It specifies CASSSARTVNTEAFF.

This rearrangement joins TRBV28 to TRBJ2-5; D may correspond to TRBD1 or TRBD2 (5 bases each). Germline loops: CDR1 MDHEN, CDR2 SYDVKM. The CDR3 length is 12 residues. With 5 bases removed from V and 6 bases from J, the gap between germline ends came to 10 bases. The CDR3 nucleotides read TGTGCCAGCAGTGGGGGTTTACAGACCCAGTACTTC. This codes for CASSGGLQTQYF. Together with reference TRBV28 and TRBJ2-5, the CDR3 gives the full variable domain: DVKVTQSSRYLVKRTGEKVFLECVQDMDHENMFWYRQDPGLGLRLIYFSYDVKMKEKGDIPEGYSVSREKKERFSLILESASTNQTSMYLCASSGGLQTQYFGPGTRLLVL.

J is TRBJ2-7 and V is TRBV28; D possibly matches TRBD1 or TRBD2 (6 bases each). V lost 4 bases and J 3 bases, leaving 22 bases between the germline ends. CDR3 length equals 17 residues. Germline lookup yields CDR1 MDHEN and CDR2 SYDVKM. In DNA form, the CDR3 reads TGTGCCAGCAGTTATGGGCGCGGGAAGGGGGGCTTCTACGAGCAGTACTTC. Protein sequence: CASSYGRGKGGFYEQYF.

The J gene is TRBJ1-4, the V gene TRBV30, with D hard to call. The CDR3 is 13 residues long. V was clipped by 2 bases and J by 5 bases, with 9 bases between them. The germline CDR1 and CDR2 sequences are GTSNPN and SVGIG (reference sequence). This chain's CDR3 is CAWSKYVNEKLFF. The CDR3 DNA is TGTGCCTGGAGTAAATACGTAAATGAAAAACTGTTTTTT. Variable domain in full (rest from reference TRBV30 and TRBJ1-4): SQTIHQWPATLVQPVGSPLSLECTVEGTSNPNLYWYRQAAGRGLQLLFYSVGIGQISSEVPQNLSASRPQDRQFILSSKKLLLSDSGFYLCAWSKYVNEKLFFGSGTQLSVL.

The chain uses TRBV10-3 and TRBJ1-2; 8 bases are shared with TRBD1. Trimming took 10 bases from V and 2 from J; bases not matched to a gene: 9. The CDR3 contains 14 residues. Germline V gives CDR1 ENHRY, CDR2 SYGVKD. CDR3: CATKQGEGNYGYTF. The CDR3 nucleotides are TGTGCCACGAAACAGGGGGAGGGAAACTATGGCTACACCTTC.

This clone is a singleton in its sample. This chain joins TRBV7-9 and TRBJ2-5; no firm D call. This CDR3 is 15 amino acids long. The germline V and J ends were trimmed by 4 bases and 1 base, with 13 bases remaining between them. Germline V gene lookup returns CDR1 SEHNR and CDR2 FQNEAQ (reference sequence). CDR3 sequence reads: CASSSARPSQETQYF. CDR3 DNA sequence: TGTGCCAGCAGCTCGGCGCGGCCGAGCCAAGAGACCCAGTACTTC.

The V gene is TRBV4-1, the J gene TRBJ2-2; D gene unclear. Germline V gene sequence: CDR1 MGHRA, CDR2 YSYEKL. Trimming cost V 3 bases and J 2 bases, with 13 bases left between them. The CDR3 has 16 residues. CDR3 DNA sequence: TGCGCCAGCAGCCACCCAGCAGACACCAACACCGGGGAGCTGTTTTTT. Its protein product is CASSHPADTNTGELFF.

Concerning this clone: Relative to the germline gene, one junction end is altered; a read error may explain this. V is TRBV19 and J is TRBJ1-5; no reliable D call. CDR1 LNHDA and CDR2 SQIVND come from the germline V gene (reference sequence). This CDR3 is 15 amino acids long. The CDR3 protein is CASSTTANSNQPQHF. Written as DNA, the CDR3 is TGTGCCAGCAGTACGACGGCCAATAGCAATCAGCCCCAGCATTTT.

This clone was picked up a small number of times. This sequence joins TRBV6-5 and TRBJ1-1; D unclear. The germline V and J ends were trimmed by 0 bases and 5 bases, with 10 bases remaining between them. The CDR3 runs 14 residues. Germline lookup yields CDR1 MNHEY and CDR2 SVGAGI. The CDR3 bases are TGTGCCAGCAGTTACTCGAGTAAAGGGACTGAAGCTTTCTTT. Translating it yields CASSYSSKGTEAFF.

This clone was counted only a few times. The chain combines TRBV6-6 with TRBJ1-5; D gene unclear. CDR1 MNHNY and CDR2 SVGAGI come from the germline V gene (reference sequence). The CDR3 is made up of 11 amino acids. Trimming left V 5 bases short and J 7 bases short, with 6 bases between. The CDR3 here is CASSAEQPQHF. The CDR3 nucleotides are TGTGCCAGCAGTGCCGAGCAGCCCCAGCATTTT.

This clone has a handful of counts. The chain joins TRBV30 to TRBJ2-7, with D perhaps TRBD1 (5 bases). The CDR3 consists of 16 residues. The germline V gene encodes CDR1 GTSNPN and CDR2 SVGIG (reference sequence). The V gene lost 3 bases and the J gene lost 3 bases, with 21 bases spanning the gap. CDR3 sequence: CAWRALRVDSLYEQYF. As DNA, the CDR3 is TGTGCCTGGAGAGCATTAAGGGTAGACAGTCTCTACGAGCAGTACTTC.

This chain uses TRBV7-2 with TRBJ1-5; D is uncertain. Germline V lookup: CDR1 SGHTA, CDR2 FQGNSA. This CDR3 is built from 12 residues. Trimming pared 4 bases from V and 7 bases from J, leaving 8 bases between. Here the CDR3 reads CASSSIDQPQHF. The CDR3 nucleotides read TGTGCCAGCAGCTCGATCGACCAGCCCCAGCATTTT.

V gene TRBV6-1 combines with J gene TRBJ2-2; the D is unclear. CDR3 length: 13 residues. Between the trimmed V and J ends, which lost 8 bases and 6 bases, there was a span of 13 bases. The germline CDR1 and CDR2 sequences are MNHNS and SASEGT. CDR3 in amino acids: CASLPGRSGELFF. The CDR3, as DNA: TGTGCCAGCCTTCCCGGTCGGTCCGGGGAGCTGTTTTTT.